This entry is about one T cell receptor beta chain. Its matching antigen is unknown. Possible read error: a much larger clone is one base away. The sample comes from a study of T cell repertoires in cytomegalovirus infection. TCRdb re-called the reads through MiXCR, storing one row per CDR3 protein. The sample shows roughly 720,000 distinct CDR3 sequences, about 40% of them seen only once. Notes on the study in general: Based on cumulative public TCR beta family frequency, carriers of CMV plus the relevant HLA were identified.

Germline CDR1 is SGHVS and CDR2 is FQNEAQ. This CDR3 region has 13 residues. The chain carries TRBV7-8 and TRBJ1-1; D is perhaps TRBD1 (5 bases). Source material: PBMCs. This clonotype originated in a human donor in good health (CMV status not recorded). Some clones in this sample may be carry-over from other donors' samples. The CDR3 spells CASSKQVNTESFF. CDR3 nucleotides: TGTGCCAGCAGCAAACAGGTGAACACTGAATCTTTCTTT.